Listed below are T cell receptor beta chains from one sample, sequenced in a study of T cell clusters in autoimmune cytopenias. TCRdb reanalyzed the multiplex PCR reads and collapses them to one entry per CDR3 protein, without DNA. The sample table includes 4,000 to 6,000 distinct CDR3 sequences. The data were also submitted as part of a second study, on T cell repertoires in aging, cancer and after chemotherapy.

Input material: peripheral blood. The source is a human donor with chronic lymphocytic leukemia. The donor label of this sample is uncertain. Each CDR3 is given with its conserved first and last residue. Some rows mark clone size as missing; the rest say once, few, many or name a class of expanded clone.

clone size	J gene	V gene	CDR3 protein
-	TRBJ1-5	TRBV20-1	CSARDPNPNQPQHF
medium-sized	TRBJ2-1	TRBV29-1	CSVQHRDNNEQFF
medium-sized	TRBJ2-7	TRBV29-1	CSVEWDRGPRREQYF
-	TRBJ1-2	TRBV6-1	CASSEFSIGGGGNYGYTF
-	TRBJ2-3	TRBV6-6	CASIRELGGTQYF
-	TRBJ2-5	TRBV19	CASSGSRGSETQYF
medium-sized	TRBJ2-3	TRBV15	CATSRDRGSTDTQYF
medium-sized	TRBJ2-1	TRBV6-6	CASSSTGQGAGNEQFF
-	TRBJ2-3	TRBV11-2	CASSTVGYLTDTQYF
-	TRBJ2-5	TRBV6-5	CASSYGWGALQETQYF
medium-sized	TRBJ1-1	TRBV6-5	CASTNSRRVAFF
-	TRBJ1-1	TRBV6-5	CASRGGHTNTEAFF
medium-sized	TRBJ1-5	TRBV6-1	CASSVGQVLNQPQHF
-	TRBJ2-3	TRBV11-2	CASSPSGITDTQYF
-	TRBJ1-1	TRBV7-2	CASSLGQGSTEAFF
-	TRBJ2-2	TRBV6-5	CASRRDTTGELFF
-	TRBJ1-2	TRBV12-3/TRBV12-4	CASSPGQGVGYTF
medium-sized	TRBJ1-1	TRBV29-1	CSVLTPLGTEAFF
-	TRBJ1-5	TRBV6-2/TRBV6-3	CASRGGANQPQHF
-	TRBJ2-6	TRBV19	CASSGDRTSGANVLTF
-	TRBJ2-1	TRBV5-6	CASSFIPGGSRSYNEQFF
-	TRBJ2-3	TRBV5-4	CASSPPGLAGGTDTQYF
-	TRBJ1-5	TRBV6-5	CASSRTSSSGGDQPQHF
-	TRBJ2-3	TRBV6-2/TRBV6-3	CASRVVAQDTQYF
-	TRBJ1-2	TRBV6-5	CASSTGKGVPFSYGYTF
-	TRBJ1-4	TRBV19	CASSNPTEATNEKLFF
-	TRBJ2-5	TRBV24-1	CATSDLLGSGETQYF
-	TRBJ1-5	TRBV10-3	CAISADRGRYQPQHF
-	TRBJ1-5	TRBV14	CASSQGGGNNQPQHF
-	TRBJ2-7	TRBV6-5	CASSYSRGPGEQYF
large	TRBJ1-2	TRBV6-6	CASSAEINGYTF